These T cell receptor beta chains were read from a single sample in a study of cytomegalovirus exposure and HLA in healthy donors. TCRdb's table, derived via immunoSEQ multiplex PCR, lists solely in-frame clones and lacks some. The repertoire includes 150,000 to 200,000 clones, approximately 80% of them detected once, and about 3% sits in the top ten. Sequenced input: PBMCs. The receptors were sampled from a male donor in good health and CMV-seronegative. Both conserved end residues are part of each CDR3. The D gene is left open where the match is weak. Not every row has a clone size; where given, it reads once, few, many or a size class.

TRBJ2-1 | NA | TRBV29-1 | NA | CSGTPDNYNEQFF | TGCAGCGGGACACCTGATAACTACAATGAGCAGTTCTTC
TRBJ2-7 | NA | TRBV4-3 | TRBD2 | CASSQDSSGAYEQYF | TGCGCCAGCAGCCAAGACTCTAGCGGCGCCTACGAGCAGTACTTC
TRBJ2-3 | NA | TRBV7-9 | TRBD2 | CASSLLRGGVTDTQYF | TGTGCCAGCAGCCTCCTCCGGGGGGGGGTCACAGATACGCAGTATTTT
TRBJ1-1 | few | TRBV10-3 | TRBD1 | CAISSGQGNTEAFF | TGTGCCATCAGTTCGGGACAGGGGAACACTGAAGCTTTCTTT
TRBJ1-2 | NA | TRBV19 | NA | CASSLQWRGDYGYTF | TGTGCCAGTAGCCTCCAATGGAGGGGTGACTATGGCTACACCTTC
TRBJ1-4 | NA | TRBV10-3 | TRBD1 | CAISEKTGTGEKLFF | TGTGCCATCAGTGAGAAGACAGGGACGGGTGAAAAACTGTTTTTT
TRBJ1-1 | NA | TRBV28 | NA | CASSFQQGPEAFF | TGTGCCAGCAGTTTTCAGCAGGGCCCTGAAGCTTTCTTT
TRBJ2-1 | NA | TRBV4-3 | NA | CASSQDRREGQFF | TGCGCCAGCAGCCAAGATCGTCGGGAAGGGCAGTTCTTC
TRBJ1-3 | NA | TRBV30 | NA | CAWSERGRGGLAGNTIYF | TGTGCCTGGAGCGAAAGGGGCAGGGGCGGCTTGGCTGGAAACACCATATATTTT
TRBJ2-1 | NA | TRBV5-6 | TRBD2 | CASSLGLAGYNEQFF | TGTGCCAGCAGCTTGGGCCTAGCGGGTTACAATGAGCAGTTCTTC
TRBJ1-2 | once | TRBV28 | NA | CASSSFETGYYGYTF | TGTGCCAGCAGTTCATTCGAAACAGGGTACTATGGCTACACCTTC
TRBJ1-1 | NA | TRBV11-1 | NA | CASSQGNANTEAFF | TGTGCCAGCAGCCAGGGTAACGCGAACACTGAAGCTTTCTTT
TRBJ2-3 | NA | TRBV7-2 | TRBD2 | CASSLAGLAVGDTQYF | TGTGCCAGCAGCTTAGCGGGGCTAGCGGTGGGGGATACGCAGTATTTT
TRBJ2-1 | few | TRBV5-1 | NA | CASSLTGTQSYNEQFF | TGCGCCAGCAGCTTGACAGGGACCCAATCCTACAATGAGCAGTTCTTC
TRBJ1-2 | NA | TRBV5-1 | TRBD1 | CASSLLGQGDGYTF | TGCGCCAGCAGTCTCCTTGGACAGGGGGATGGCTACACCTTC
TRBJ1-4 | NA | TRBV6-6 | NA | CASAGLQKLFF | TGTGCCAGCGCGGGCCTTCAAAAACTGTTTTTT
TRBJ2-1 | NA | TRBV5-1 | NA | CASSSRYRDLSYNEQFF | TGCGCCAGCAGCTCCAGATACCGGGATCTGTCCTACAATGAGCAGTTCTTC
TRBJ1-1 | few | TRBV6-5 | NA | CASSYQVGTEAFF | TGTGCCAGCAGTTACCAGGTCGGCACTGAAGCTTTCTTT